This TCR beta chain came from a study of neoadjuvant anti-PD-1 for oral cavity cancer. V gave up 1 base and J gave up 9 bases, with 10 bases separating them. Germline V lookup: CDR1 SSHAT, CDR2 FNYEAQ (reference sequence). This CDR3 region has 13 residues. Clones were read by immunoSEQ multiplex PCR, and TCRdb kept only the in-frame ones, dropping some. The sample has about 14,000 clones; about 59% are singletons. Patients were newly diagnosed with stage II-IVA oral cavity squamous cell carcinoma without prior systemic or radiation treatment. The chain employs TRBV7-7 and TRBJ2-1; perhaps TRBD2 as D (5 bases). The TCR comes from a person aged 35-80 years with oral cavity squamous cell carcinoma. The sequenced sample was PBMCs, obtained before nivolumab (anti-PD-1) treatment. CDR3 nucleotide sequence: TGTGCCAGCAGCTTAGTCGTTGAGGGTGAGCAGTTCTTC. This codes for CASSLVVEGEQFF. The full variable domain, rest sourced from reference TRBV7-7 and TRBJ2-1, is GAGVSQSPRYKVTKRGQDVTLRCDPISSHATLYWYQQALGQGPEFLTYFNYEAQPDKSGLPSDRFSAERPEGSISTLTIQRTEQRDSAMYRCASSLVVEGEQFFGPGTRLTVL.